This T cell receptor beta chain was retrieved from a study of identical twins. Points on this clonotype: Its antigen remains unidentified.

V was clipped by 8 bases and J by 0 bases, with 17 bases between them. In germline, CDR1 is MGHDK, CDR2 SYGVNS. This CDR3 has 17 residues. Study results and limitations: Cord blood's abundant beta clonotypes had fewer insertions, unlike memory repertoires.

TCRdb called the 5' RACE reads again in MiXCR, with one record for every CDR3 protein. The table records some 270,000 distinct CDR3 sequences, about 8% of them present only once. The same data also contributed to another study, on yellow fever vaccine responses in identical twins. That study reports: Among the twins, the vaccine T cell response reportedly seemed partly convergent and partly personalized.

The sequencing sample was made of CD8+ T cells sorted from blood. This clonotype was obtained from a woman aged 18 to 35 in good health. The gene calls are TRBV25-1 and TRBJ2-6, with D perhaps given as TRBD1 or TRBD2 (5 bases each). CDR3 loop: CASESIRDDSGANVLTF. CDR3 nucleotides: TGTGCCAGCGAATCTATCAGGGACGACTCTGGGGCCAACGTCCTGACTTTC.